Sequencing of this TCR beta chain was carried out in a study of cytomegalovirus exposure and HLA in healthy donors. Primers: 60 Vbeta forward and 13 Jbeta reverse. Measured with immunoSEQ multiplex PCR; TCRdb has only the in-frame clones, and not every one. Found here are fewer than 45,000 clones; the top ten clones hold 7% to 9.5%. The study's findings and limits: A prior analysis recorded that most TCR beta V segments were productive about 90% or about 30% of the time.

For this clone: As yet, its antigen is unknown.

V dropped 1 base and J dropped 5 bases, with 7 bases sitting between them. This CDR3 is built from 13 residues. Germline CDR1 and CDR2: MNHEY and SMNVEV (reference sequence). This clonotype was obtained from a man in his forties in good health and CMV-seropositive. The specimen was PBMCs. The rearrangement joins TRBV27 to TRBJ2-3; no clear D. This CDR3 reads CASSLFRQDTQYF. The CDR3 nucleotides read TGTGCCAGCAGTTTATTTCGACAAGATACGCAGTATTTT.